A selection of T cell receptor beta chains follows, all from one sample in a study of blood T cells in healthy people across ages. Each CDR3 protein is one row after TCRdb ran MiXCR on the 5' RACE reads. The sample records about a million distinct CDR3 sequences, roughly 50% being singletons. The material sequenced was blood. Source of these receptors: a man aged 25 to 40 in good health. The CDR3 runs from the conserved cysteine through the conserved F or W.

v_call cdr3_aa
TRBV7-2 CAGSLDLSLRMKKLFF
TRBV29-1 CSVEAGETQYF
TRBV12-3/TRBV12-4 CACSSSDRDGNYGYTF
TRBV4-2 CASSQALRSGGANEQFF
TRBV20-1 CSARDYLNPSTDTQYF
TRBV20-1 CSPQDRGLLHNEQFF
TRBV27 CASSAITEISYEQYF
TRBV11-3 CASSPLLAGSETQYF
TRBV12-3/TRBV12-4 CASSRTGGLTQAFF
TRBV7-8 CASSSGLAGSYNEQFF
TRBV11-2 CASSYGRSRNTEAFF